This passage covers 7 T cell receptor beta chains from one sample sequenced in a study of T-cell memory formation after mild COVID-19. One entry per CDR3 protein results from TCRdb running MiXCR on the 5' RACE reads. Seen here are 200,000 or so distinct CDR3 sequences, over 9.5% observed once, and the top ten hold roughly 4%. Sequencing was performed on PBMCs or a T cell subset sorted from them (not recorded which). These receptors were taken from a man between 18 and 35 years old who had mild COVID-19 (a few samples of this study predate the infection). Cell type and time point are not known.

This clonotype was detected many times. The chain employs TRBV5-1 and TRBJ2-3; 9 nucleotides line up with TRBD1. Trimming removed 5 bases from V and 0 bases from J; junction bases left unmatched: 7. The germline CDR1 and CDR2 sequences are SGHRS and YFSETQ. CDR3 size: 16 residues. The CDR3 region is CASSSQGTGSTDTQYF. CDR3 bases: TGCGCCAGCAGTTCTCAAGGGACAGGGAGCACAGATACGCAGTATTTT.

At least ten counts were recorded for this clonotype. The V and J genes are TRBV5-1 and TRBJ1-1; D ambiguous. The CDR3 has 14 amino acids. Trimming removed 0 bases at V and 0 bases at J, with 6 bases between. Germline V lookup: CDR1 SGHRS, CDR2 YFSETQ. The CDR3 loop is CASSLGPVNTEAFF. In DNA, the CDR3 is TGCGCCAGCAGCTTGGGTCCGGTGAACACTGAAGCTTTCTTT.

This clonotype was seen more than once but under ten times. The CDR3 loop reads CASSPRSSPNNSPLHF. The CDR3 DNA reads TGTGCCAGCAGCCCCCGTTCCAGCCCCAATAATTCACCCCTCCACTTT. V and J are TRBV11-2 and TRBJ1-6; D unclear. The germline gives CDR1 SGHAT, CDR2 FQNNGV. The length of the CDR3 is 16 residues. Trimming stripped 5 bases from V and 5 bases from J, with 16 bases between.

The V gene is TRBV7-3, the J gene TRBJ2-5, with 8 bases lining up with TRBD2. With V trimmed by 3 bases and J by 3 bases, 3 bases remained unmatched. Germline V gene lookup returns CDR1 SGHTA and CDR2 FQGTGA. The CDR3 consists of 14 residues. The CDR3 region is CASSLNGGEETQYF. In DNA form, the CDR3 reads TGTGCCAGCAGCTTGAACGGGGGGGAAGAGACCCAGTACTTC.

The chain employs TRBV3-1 and TRBJ2-3, with a possible D match to TRBD2 (6 bases). The CDR3 length is 16 residues. V was clipped by 2 bases and J by 0 bases, with 12 bases between them. CDR1 and CDR2 from the germline V gene are LGHDT and YNNKEL (reference sequence). The CDR3 coding sequence is TGTGCCAGCAGCCAAAGATGGGACTTAAGCACAGATACGCAGTATTTT. It encodes CASSQRWDLSTDTQYF.

This clonotype was observed a few times. The chain joins TRBV6-2 or TRBV6-3 to TRBJ1-1, with unresolved D. The CDR3 covers 15 residues. V was clipped by 5 bases and J by 1 base, with 14 bases between them. Germline CDR1 MNHEY, CDR2 SVGEGT. The DNA for the CDR3 is TGTGCCAGCAGTAACCGATTATCAGGGAACACTGAAGCTTTCTTT. This translates into CASSNRLSGNTEAFF.

This clonotype was recorded at least ten times. The gene calls are TRBV5-1 and TRBJ2-5; the D gene is possibly TRBD1 (6 bases). V was clipped by 0 bases and J by 4 bases, with 13 bases between them. CDR1 is SGHRS, CDR2 YFSETQ, per germline. This CDR3 has 15 amino acids. In DNA form, the CDR3 reads TGCGCCAGCAGCTTGGGTAACAGGGTCCTAGAGACCCAGTACTTC. This gives the protein CASSLGNRVLETQYF.